Following are 26 T cell receptor beta chains from one sample sequenced in a study of breast tumors, draining lymph nodes, adjacent tissues. In TCRdb, the multiplex PCR reads were re-called with MiXCR into one record per CDR3 protein. The sample lists over 70,000 distinct CDR3 sequences; roughly 28% were seen once. The lymph nodes were axillary draining lymph nodes from breast cancer patients. What was sequenced was axillary lymph node tissue. The source is a female donor with breast cancer. Some clones in this sample may be carry-over from other donors' samples.

A note on this clonotype: The junction and the germline gene differ at one end; a read error may be behind it. The chain carries TRBV4-3 and TRBJ2-7, with 14 nucleotides matching TRBD2. The CDR3 sequence is 11 residues long. Germline V gives CDR1 LGHNA, CDR2 YSLEER. The CDR3 loop reads CASSRTSGRNF. CDR3 nucleotide sequence: TGCGCCAGCAGCCGGACTAGCGGGAGGAACTTC.

To note about this clonotype: A much larger clone differs from this one at a single base, so this may be a read error. The CDR3 ends on some other residue instead of the conserved phenylalanine or tryptophan, so this is likely a read error. V usage is TRBV5-5 and J usage is TRBJ1-1; 7 bases line up with TRBD1. J gave up 4 bases and V 3 bases, and 12 bases lay outside the gene matches. Germline-derived CDR1 and CDR2 are SGHKS and YYEKEE (reference sequence). This CDR3 contains 16 residues. The CDR3 protein is CASSSRTGISVTEAFL. The CDR3 nucleotides are TGTGCCAGCAGCTCTAGGACAGGTATTAGTGTCACTGAAGCTTTCCTT.

This clonotype rates as medium-sized. The V and J genes are TRBV12-3 or TRBV12-4 and TRBJ1-6; D ambiguous. Trimming removed 7 bases at V and 10 bases at J, with 14 bases between. The CDR3 extends over 13 amino acids. The CDR3 nucleotides are TGTGCCAGCAACCGAGGGATCGGGTCACCCCTCCACTTT. It codes for CASNRGIGSPLHF.

This clonotype was counted between two and nine times. The gene calls are TRBV5-6 and TRBJ2-2; 7 bases agree with TRBD2. The J segment lost 5 bases and the V segment lost 4 bases, leaving 14 bases of the junction unmatched. Germline V gene data show CDR1 as SGHDT and CDR2 as YYEEEE. The CDR3 is made up of 17 amino acids. DNA of the CDR3: TGTGCCAGCAGCCCGGTCCCCTCAGCGGGGACGACCGGGGAGCTGTTTTTT. This gives the protein CASSPVPSAGTTGELFF.

This clonotype was counted many times. The rearrangement uses TRBV5-6 and TRBJ1-4; no firm D call. Trimming removed 1 base from V and 0 bases from J, with 4 bases in between. Germline CDR1 SGHDT, CDR2 YYEEEE. The CDR3 runs 14 residues. CDR3 in amino acids: CASSLYATNEKLFF. DNA of the CDR3: TGTGCCAGCAGCTTGTACGCAACTAATGAAAAACTGTTTTTT.

The chain links TRBV12-3 or TRBV12-4 to TRBJ2-1; D might be TRBD1 or TRBD2, each matching 5 bases. The CDR3 loop spans 15 amino acids. Trimming removed 3 bases from V and 0 bases from J, with 9 bases in between. CDR3 in DNA: TGTGCCAGCAGTTTTAAGGGGAGCTCCTACAATGAGCAGTTCTTC. Protein product: CASSFKGSSYNEQFF.

The chain employs TRBV24-1 and TRBJ2-1, with 7 bases that match TRBD1. The CDR3 totals 16 residues. The V segment lost 5 bases and the J segment 7 bases; nucleotides outside the gene matches: 13. From germline, CDR1 is KGHDR and CDR2 SFDVKD. This chain's CDR3 is CATSGYSGTVSNEQFF. The DNA of the CDR3 is TGTGCCACCAGTGGCTACTCCGGGACAGTGTCTAATGAGCAGTTCTTC.

Points on this clonotype: Since no conserved phenylalanine or tryptophan closes the CDR3, a read error is the likely cause. The CDR3 is CASTPPPGNEQFL. Here the CDR3 DNA reads TGTGCCAGCACCCCACCCCCGGGCAATGAACAGTTCCTC. The rearrangement uses TRBV2 and TRBJ2-1, with no clear D. Germline V gene lookup returns CDR1 SNHLY and CDR2 FYNNEI. CDR3 length: 13 residues.

This clonotype was counted at least ten times. The chain uses TRBV5-1 and TRBJ1-2; 8 bases map to TRBD1. Looked up from germline, CDR1 is SGHRS and CDR2 is YFSETQ. V dropped 4 bases and J dropped 3; count of bases not matched to a gene: 8. The CDR3 runs to 15 residues. Here the CDR3 reads CASSPEGRGHYGYTF. In nucleotides, the CDR3 is TGCGCCAGCAGCCCGGAGGGCAGGGGGCACTATGGCTACACCTTC.

With respect to this clonotype: This may be a read error, as it is one base from a much larger clone. J is TRBJ2-7 and V is TRBV6-2 or TRBV6-3; possible D gene TRBD2, 6 bases. CDR1 is MNHEY, CDR2 SVGEGT, per germline. CDR3 length equals 13 residues. The CDR3 DNA is TGTGTCAGCAGTTACAGGAGGGGCCACGAGCAGTACTTC. Protein: CVSSYRRGHEQYF.

The V and J genes are TRBV30 and TRBJ1-6; D might be TRBD1 (6 bases). Trimming removed 7 bases at V and 7 bases at J, with 17 bases between. Germline loops: CDR1 GTSNPN, CDR2 SVGIG (reference sequence). This CDR3 is 14 amino acids long. The CDR3 reads CAFRDTGANSPLHF. The CDR3 DNA reads TGTGCCTTCCGGGACACGGGGGCGAATTCACCCCTCCACTTT.

This clonotype was recorded many times. The chain is built from TRBV5-1 and TRBJ1-4; TRBD1 is a possible D gene (5 bases). Germline CDR1 reads SGHRS; CDR2 reads YFSETQ. The CDR3 is 16 amino acids. V was trimmed by 4 bases and J by 8 bases, leaving 21 bases between them. CDR3: CASSLGALLQMEKLFF. The CDR3, as DNA: TGCGCCAGCAGCCTCGGGGCCCTCCTTCAAATGGAAAAACTGTTTTTT. The whole variable domain, remainder taken from reference TRBV5-1 and TRBJ1-4, is KAGVTQTPRYLIKTRGQQVTLSCSPISGHRSVSWYQQTPGQGLQFLFEYFSETQRNKGNFPGRFSGRQFSNSRSEMNVSTLELGDSALYLCASSLGALLQMEKLFFGSGTQLSVL.

Worth noting for this clonotype: A much more abundant neighbour one base away suggests this may be a read error. The chain carries TRBV28 and TRBJ2-7, with a weak D call TRBD2 (6 bases). V was trimmed by 2 bases and J by 0 bases, leaving 17 bases between them. Germline V gene data show CDR1 as MDHEN and CDR2 as SYDVKM. CDR3 length equals 17 residues. CDR3 protein: CASSLMLASDTSYEQYF. In DNA, the CDR3 is TGTGCCAGCAGTTTAATGTTGGCTAGCGACACCTCCTACGAGCAGTACTTC.

Ten or more counts support this clonotype. The CDR3 DNA follows: TGCGCCAGCAGCCGGACAGGCCACCCTAACTATGGCTACACCTTC. It specifies CASSRTGHPNYGYTF. This rearrangement joins TRBV4-3 to TRBJ1-2; 7 nucleotides match TRBD1. The germline gives CDR1 LGHNA, CDR2 YSLEER. The CDR3 has 15 amino acids. The V and J ends lost 4 bases and 0 bases, in that order; junction bases with no gene match: 5.

In this sample, this clonotype turned up many times. CDR3 bases: TGCAGTGCTAGAGGAGTCCCCCCGGGGGGCAGCAGATACGAGCAGTTCTTC. This sequence encodes CSARGVPPGGSRYEQFF. The chain links TRBV20-1 to TRBJ2-1, with D tentatively TRBD2 (7 bases). Germline V gives CDR1 DFQATT, CDR2 SNEGSKA (reference sequence). The CDR3 spans 17 residues. V was trimmed by 1 base and J by 10 bases, leaving 26 bases between them.

The V gene is TRBV20-1, the J gene TRBJ1-1; D may be TRBD1 (5 bases). The CDR3 has 15 residues. Looked up from germline, CDR1 is DFQATT and CDR2 is SNEGSKA (reference sequence). V was clipped by 6 bases and J by 0 bases, with 17 bases between them. The CDR3 DNA reads as TGCAGTGCCCCGACCCACCAGGGACTGAACACTGAAGCTTTCTTT. Translating gives CSAPTHQGLNTEAFF.

V usage is TRBV24-1 and J usage is TRBJ1-6; D remains unclear. The CDR3 runs 15 residues. The germline V gene has CDR1 KGHDR and CDR2 SFDVKD. V lost 9 bases and J lost 10, with 21 bases in between. The CDR3 spells CATAPTDRKRSPLHF. CDR3 DNA sequence: TGTGCCACCGCCCCGACGGACCGGAAGAGGTCACCCCTCCACTTT.

This clonotype was detected a few times. This sequence may be a read error, since a much larger clone differs from it by one base. The chain couples TRBV11-1 to TRBJ1-5, with a tentative D call TRBD1 (5 bases). CDR1 SGHAT and CDR2 FQDESV come from the germline V gene (reference sequence). V was cut by 5 bases and J by 9 bases, with 17 bases left in between. This CDR3 region has 14 residues. This CDR3 is CASSPGQGPMPQHF. CDR3 in DNA: TGTGCCAGCAGCCCGGGGCAGGGCCCCATGCCCCAGCATTTT. The whole variable domain, filled in from reference TRBV11-1 and TRBJ1-5, reads EAEVAQSPRYKITEKSQAVAFWCDPISGHATLYWYRQILGQGPELLVQFQDESVVDDSQLPKDRFSAERLKGVDSTLKIQPAELGDSAMYLCASSPGQGPMPQHFGDGTRLSIL.

This clonotype appeared many times. This chain connects TRBV12-5 to TRBJ1-3; unclear D gene. V lost 5 bases, J lost 4 bases, and 12 bases lay in between. The germline V gene encodes CDR1 LGHNT and CDR2 FRNRAP. The CDR3 runs 14 residues. CDR3 coding DNA: TGTGCTAGTGGTCCCAACACCGACGGAAACACCATATATTTT. Translating it yields CASGPNTDGNTIYF.

The chain is built from TRBV7-9 and TRBJ2-1, with TRBD2 identical over 11 bases. The V gene end was trimmed by 5 bases and the J gene end by 7 bases; junction bases not matched to a gene: 10. The CDR3 is 16 residues long. The germline gives CDR1 SEHNR, CDR2 FQNEAQ (reference sequence). CDR3: CASSIRTSGQGNEQFF. CDR3 sequence (DNA): TGTGCCAGCAGCATCCGGACTAGCGGGCAAGGGAATGAGCAGTTCTTC.

In its sample, this clonotype was seen many times. A much larger clone lies one base from this, so it may be a read error. The gene calls are TRBV20-1 and TRBJ2-1; 10 nucleotides match TRBD2. The germline V gene encodes CDR1 DFQATT and CDR2 SNEGSKA (reference sequence). The CDR3 runs to 16 residues. Unmatched junction bases numbered 20, after V lost 5 bases and J lost 13 bases. DNA for the CDR3: TGCAGTGCTCTCCTCTACGGGACTAGCGCTCAGAACGGTCAGTTCTTC. Protein sequence: CSALLYGTSAQNGQFF.

On this clonotype: This sequence may be a read error, since a much larger clone differs from it by one base. For the CDR3, the DNA is TGTGCCAGCGGTTTAAAGGGACGGGGGGACTACGAGCAGTACTTC. Protein product: CASGLKGRGDYEQYF. V and J are TRBV27 and TRBJ2-7, with 7 bases lining up with TRBD2. Germline CDR1 is MNHEY and CDR2 is SMNVEV (reference sequence). The CDR3 is 15 residues long.

Ten or more counts support this clonotype. A much more abundant neighbour one base away suggests this may be a read error. The chain has TRBV20-1 and TRBJ2-7; 8 bases align to TRBD1. Germline V gives CDR1 DFQATT, CDR2 SNEGSKA (reference sequence). The CDR3 sequence is 15 residues long. V dropped 6 bases and J dropped 7; count of bases not matched to a gene: 17. DNA for the CDR3: TGCAGTGCCGGGGGCGGTGGGACAGGTTCCAGGGAGCAGTACTTC. As protein: CSAGGGGTGSREQYF.

This clonotype was observed at least ten times. The chain links TRBV10-3 to TRBJ2-2; D possibly corresponds to TRBD2 (5 bases). This CDR3 comprises 15 residues. The V gene lost 0 bases and the J gene lost 3 bases, with 8 bases spanning the gap. Germline lookup yields CDR1 ENHRY and CDR2 SYGVKD. The CDR3 DNA reads TGTGCCATCAGTGAGTCGAGGCGGGACACCGGGGAGCTGTTTTTT. It codes for CAISESRRDTGELFF.

This clonotype has at least ten counts. V and J are TRBV20-1 and TRBJ2-1; D gene ambiguous. CDR1 DFQATT and CDR2 SNEGSKA come from the germline V gene (reference sequence). This CDR3 has 12 residues. Deletions cut 2 bases from V and 7 bases from J, with 9 bases between. The CDR3 sequence is CSARSDSNEQFF. As DNA, the CDR3 is TGCAGTGCTAGATCGGATTCTAATGAGCAGTTCTTC.

In this sample, this clonotype turned up many times. A single base separates this from a much larger clone, so it may be a read error. The chain links TRBV20-1 to TRBJ2-7, with 8 nucleotides matching TRBD2. CDR1 and CDR2 (germline): DFQATT, SNEGSKA (reference sequence). CDR3 length: 14 residues. The J segment lost 11 bases and the V segment lost 0 bases, leaving 12 bases of the junction unmatched. The CDR3 here is CSARDRKTGGSKYF. As DNA, the CDR3 is TGCAGTGCTAGAGATCGAAAAACGGGAGGGAGTAAGTACTTC.